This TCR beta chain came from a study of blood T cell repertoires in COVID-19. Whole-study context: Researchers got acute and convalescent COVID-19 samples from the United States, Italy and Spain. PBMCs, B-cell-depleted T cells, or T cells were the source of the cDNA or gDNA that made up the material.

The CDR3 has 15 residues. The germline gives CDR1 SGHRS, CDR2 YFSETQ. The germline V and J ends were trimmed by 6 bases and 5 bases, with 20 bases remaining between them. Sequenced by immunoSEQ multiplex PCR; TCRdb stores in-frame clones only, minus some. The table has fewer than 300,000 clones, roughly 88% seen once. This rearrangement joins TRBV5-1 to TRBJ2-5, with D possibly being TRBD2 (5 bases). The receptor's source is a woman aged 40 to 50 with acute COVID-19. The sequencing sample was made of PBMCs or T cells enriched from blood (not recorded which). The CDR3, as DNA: TGCGCCAGCACAACCCTAGGACTGCGCGAGGAGACCCAGTACTTC. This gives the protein CASTTLGLREETQYF.